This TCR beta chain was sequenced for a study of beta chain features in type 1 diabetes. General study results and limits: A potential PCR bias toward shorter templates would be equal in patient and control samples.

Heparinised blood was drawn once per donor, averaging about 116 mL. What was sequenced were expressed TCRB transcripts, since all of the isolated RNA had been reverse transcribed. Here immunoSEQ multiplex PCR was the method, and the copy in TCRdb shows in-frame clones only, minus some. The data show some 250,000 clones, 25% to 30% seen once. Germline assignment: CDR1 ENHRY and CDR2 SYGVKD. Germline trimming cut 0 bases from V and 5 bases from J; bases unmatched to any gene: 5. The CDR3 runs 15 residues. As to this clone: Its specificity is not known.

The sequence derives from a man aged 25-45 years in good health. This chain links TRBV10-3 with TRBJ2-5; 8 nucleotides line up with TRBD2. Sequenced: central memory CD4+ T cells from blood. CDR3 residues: CAISESSGSGETQYF. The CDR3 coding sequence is TGTGCCATCAGTGAGTCAAGCGGGAGCGGGGAGACCCAGTACTTC.